Following are 30 T cell receptor beta chains from one sample sequenced in a study of CD8 T cells in ankylosing spondylitis. TCRdb analysed the 5' RACE reads with MiXCR anew, one entry per CDR3 protein. The sample lists some 37,000 distinct CDR3 sequences; approximately 11% were seen once. The specimen was synovial fluid, either unsorted or a sorted T cell fraction (not recorded which). The receptor source for this set is a male donor with ankylosing spondylitis.

This clonotype was found many times. The rearrangement uses TRBV7-8 and TRBJ2-1; 9 bases are a match to TRBD2. CDR3 size: 15 residues. The V segment lost 10 bases and the J segment 7 bases; nucleotides outside the gene matches: 14. The V gene's germline CDR1 is SGHVS and CDR2 FQNEAQ. The CDR3 region is CATQPGTSTLNEQFF. CDR3 in DNA: TGTGCCACCCAGCCGGGGACTAGCACCTTAAATGAGCAGTTCTTC. The full variable domain, rest sourced from reference TRBV7-8 and TRBJ2-1, is GAGVSQSPRYKVAKRGQDVALRCDPISGHVSLFWYQQALGQGPEFLTYFQNEAQLDKSGLPSDRFFAERPEGSVSTLKIQRTQQEDSAVYLCATQPGTSTLNEQFFGPGTRLTVL.

The rearrangement joins TRBV28 to TRBJ2-2; 12 bases are a match to TRBD2. CDR1 is MDHEN and CDR2 is SYDVKM in the germline V gene. V dropped 4 bases and J dropped 7; count of bases not matched to a gene: 7. The CDR3 totals 16 residues. In nucleotides, the CDR3 is TGTGCCAGCAGTTCCGGACTAGCGGGACCTTTCGGGGAGCTGTTTTTT. This sequence encodes CASSSGLAGPFGELFF.

The table lists this clonotype with a few counts. CDR3 nucleotide sequence: TGTGCCAGTAGTATGCGAGAGGGGCTCCGGCAGTACTTC. Its protein is CASSMREGLRQYF. The chain carries TRBV19 and TRBJ2-7, with D perhaps assigned TRBD1 or TRBD2 (5 bases each). Germline CDR1 LNHDA, CDR2 SQIVND (reference sequence). Between the trimmed V and J ends, which lost 3 bases and 9 bases, there was a span of 15 bases. The CDR3 consists of 13 residues.

CDR3 nucleotides: TGCGCCAGCAGCCAAGGACAGGTCGCCTACGAGCAGTACTTC. Translating it yields CASSQGQVAYEQYF. The genes are TRBV4-1 and TRBJ2-7; D is perhaps TRBD1 (6 bases). CDR3 size: 14 residues. Trimming cost V 1 base and J 2 bases, with 9 bases left between them. CDR1 and CDR2 from the germline V gene are MGHRA and YSYEKL.

The CDR3 protein is CASSPRATGELFF. The CDR3 bases are TGTGCCAGTAGCCCCCGTGCGACCGGGGAGCTGTTTTTT. The chain recombines TRBV19 with TRBJ2-2; D is unclear. The CDR3 is 13 amino acids. V gave up 6 bases and J gave up 5 bases, with 10 bases separating them. Germline values: CDR1 LNHDA, CDR2 SQIVND (reference sequence).

This chain connects TRBV27 to TRBJ1-6; TRBD1 is a possible D gene (5 bases). The germline V gene encodes CDR1 MNHEY and CDR2 SMNVEV (reference sequence). V lost 2 bases and J 13 bases, leaving 15 bases between the germline ends. The CDR3 consists of 14 residues. The CDR3 bases are TGTGCCAGCAGTTTAGGTACAGGCGGTTTTCCCCTCCACTTT. Translating gives CASSLGTGGFPLHF.

The rearrangement links TRBV7-2 to TRBJ2-1, with 8 bases fitting TRBD2. CDR1 is SGHTA and CDR2 is FQGNSA in the germline V gene. V trimming: 5 bases; J trimming: 4 bases; junction bases outside the gene matches: 10. CDR3 length: 16 amino acids. Written as DNA, the CDR3 is TGTGCCAGCAGCCGTTTGTTAGCGGGGTCATACAATGAGCAGTTCTTC. Its protein is CASSRLLAGSYNEQFF.

The J gene is TRBJ2-2, the V gene TRBV7-6; D might be TRBD1 or TRBD2, each matching 7 bases. From germline, CDR1 is SGHVS and CDR2 FNYEAQ. The CDR3 is made up of 16 amino acids. V was clipped by 0 bases and J by 5 bases, with 13 bases between them. CDR3 in DNA: TGTGCCAGCAGCTTAGCTGGGCAGGGGGGGACCGGGGAGCTGTTTTTT. Amino acid sequence: CASSLAGQGGTGELFF. Filled out from reference TRBV7-6 and TRBJ2-2, the complete variable domain reads GAGVSQSPRYKVTKRGQDVALRCDPISGHVSLYWYRQALGQGPEFLTYFNYEAQQDKSGLPNDRFSAERPEGSISTLTIQRTEQRDSAMYRCASSLAGQGGTGELFFGEGSRLTVL.

For this clonotype: As the CDR3 is not closed by the conserved phenylalanine or tryptophan, this likely results from a read error. The chain combines TRBV7-9 with TRBJ2-7; D unclear. The V end was cut by 5 bases, the J end by 4 bases, with 6 bases between. Germline values: CDR1 SEHNR, CDR2 FQNEAQ (reference sequence). The CDR3 runs to 11 residues. Here the CDR3 DNA reads TGTGCCAGCAGCGAGGTATACGAGCAGTACCTC. This gives the protein CASSEVYEQYL.

A word on this clonotype: Possible read error: a much larger clone is one base away. The chain joins TRBV7-3 to TRBJ2-1; 11 bases match TRBD2. This CDR3 region has 19 residues. Germline values: CDR1 SGHTA, CDR2 FQGTGA. CDR3 DNA: TGTGCCAGCAGCCTAACTCCGGGACTAGCGGTAGGACCCTACAATGAGCAGTTCTTC. Translating it yields CASSLTPGLAVGPYNEQFF.

This clonotype has at least ten counts. The chain couples TRBV29-1 to TRBJ1-1, with D possibly being TRBD1 (5 bases). This CDR3 has 12 residues. With 7 bases removed from V and 4 bases from J, the gap between germline ends came to 13 bases. CDR1 and CDR2 (germline): SQVTM, ANQGSEA. The CDR3 loop is CSAGGVGTEAFF. In nucleotides, the CDR3 is TGCAGCGCCGGGGGGGTGGGCACTGAAGCTTTCTTT.

This clonotype was observed at least ten times. J is TRBJ2-2 and V is TRBV6-2 or TRBV6-3, with D perhaps matching TRBD1 or TRBD2 (5 bases each). V dropped 4 bases and J dropped 4 bases, with 13 bases sitting between them. Germline V gene lookup returns CDR1 MNHEY and CDR2 SVGEGT. The CDR3 extends over 15 amino acids. CDR3 in amino acids: CASSSGASPTGELFF. CDR3 DNA: TGTGCCAGCAGTTCCGGGGCCTCTCCCACCGGGGAGCTGTTTTTT.

The chain is built from TRBV7-3 and TRBJ2-1, with D perhaps TRBD2 (6 bases). The germline CDR1 and CDR2 sequences are SGHTA and FQGTGA. Trimming removed 5 bases at V and 6 bases at J, with 14 bases between. The CDR3 extends over 14 amino acids. CDR3 in amino acids: CASSPGVRFNEQFF. The CDR3 nucleotides are TGTGCCAGCAGCCCGGGAGTTCGCTTCAATGAGCAGTTCTTC.

Within the sample, this clonotype is medium-sized. The chain uses TRBV10-3 and TRBJ2-5, with D possibly matching TRBD2 (6 bases). The CDR3 is 13 residues long. Between the trimmed V and J ends, which lost 4 bases and 3 bases, there was a span of 9 bases. The germline V gene encodes CDR1 ENHRY and CDR2 SYGVKD. The CDR3 nucleotides read TGTGCCATCAGTGGCGGGAAAGAAGAGACCCAGTACTTC. Translating it yields CAISGGKEETQYF.

This clonotype was detected ten times or more. The J gene is TRBJ2-1, the V gene TRBV6-2 or TRBV6-3; 7 bases agree with TRBD2. Germline CDR1 MNHEY, CDR2 SVGEGT. V shed 4 bases and J 6 bases; nucleotides not matched to a gene: 6. The CDR3 length is 14 residues. The CDR3 protein is CASSLAGAVNEQFF. Written as DNA, the CDR3 is TGTGCCAGCAGTTTAGCGGGTGCGGTCAATGAGCAGTTCTTC.

This clonotype has ten or more counts. This chain connects TRBV10-3 to TRBJ2-1, with TRBD1 as a possible D gene (6 bases). The germline V gene encodes CDR1 ENHRY and CDR2 SYGVKD. The length of the CDR3 is 17 residues. Between the trimmed V and J ends, which lost 2 bases and 0 bases, there was a span of 14 bases. CDR3: CAISEQGPLSSYNEQFF. In DNA form, the CDR3 reads TGTGCCATCAGTGAGCAGGGGCCACTAAGCTCCTACAATGAGCAGTTCTTC.

This clonotype was counted a few times. This chain uses TRBV20-1 with TRBJ2-1; TRBD1 matches 8 bases. In germline, CDR1 is DFQATT, CDR2 SNEGSKA (reference sequence). This CDR3 spans 17 amino acids. V lost 0 bases, J lost 9 bases, and 16 bases stayed unmatched. Here the CDR3 DNA reads TGCAGTGCTAGAGATGTCAGCAGGGGGCTCGTTCGCGGTGAGCAGTTCTTC. It codes for CSARDVSRGLVRGEQFF.

This clonotype was counted ten times or more. This sequence joins TRBV6-2 or TRBV6-3 and TRBJ1-5; possibly TRBD1 for D (6 bases). The CDR3 loop spans 13 amino acids. Germline CDR1 reads MNHEY; CDR2 reads SVGEGT. Trimming cost V 6 bases and J 7 bases, with 13 bases left between them. CDR3 bases: TGTGCCAGCAGCCACCGGGACAACCAGCCCCAGCATTTT. Protein: CASSHRDNQPQHF.

This clonotype has a count of ten or more. The chain recombines TRBV20-1 with TRBJ2-3; possibly TRBD1 for D (5 bases). V was trimmed by 3 bases and J by 4 bases, leaving 20 bases between them. This CDR3 region has 16 residues. Looked up from germline, CDR1 is DFQATT and CDR2 is SNEGSKA (reference sequence). CDR3 loop: CSASPSRQEGADTQYF. The CDR3 DNA follows: TGCAGTGCTAGTCCCAGCAGGCAGGAAGGGGCAGATACGCAGTATTTT.

A few counts support this clonotype. This sequence joins TRBV12-5 and TRBJ2-5, with 9 nucleotides matching TRBD2. CDR3 length: 15 residues. The trim removed 5 bases at V and 5 bases at J, leaving 9 bases unmatched. From germline, CDR1 is LGHNT and CDR2 FRNRAP. The CDR3 DNA reads TGTGCTAGTGGTCCTGGACTAGCGAGGGCGGAGACCCAGTACTTC. Its protein is CASGPGLARAETQYF.

The chain uses TRBV5-1 and TRBJ2-7; 11 bases fit TRBD2. The CDR3 has 19 residues. V trimming: 1 base; J trimming: 1 base; junction bases outside the gene matches: 13. Germline V CDR1 and CDR2: SGHRS, YFSETQ. CDR3 region: CASSLTVNPGLAASYEQYF. The CDR3 nucleotides read TGCGCCAGCAGCTTGACCGTCAACCCGGGACTAGCGGCGTCCTACGAGCAGTACTTC.

This clonotype was seen repeatedly, ten times or more. The V gene is TRBV7-2, the J gene TRBJ2-2, with a possible D match to TRBD1 (6 bases). Germline V gene data show CDR1 as SGHTA and CDR2 as FQGNSA. V shed 10 bases and J shed 7 bases, with 16 bases lying between them. The CDR3 length is 13 residues. This CDR3 reads CATHREGSGELFF. The CDR3 bases are TGTGCCACCCACAGGGAAGGGAGCGGGGAGCTGTTTTTT.

This clonotype was observed a handful of times. The rearrangement links TRBV12-3 or TRBV12-4 to TRBJ1-1; the D gene is possibly TRBD1 (5 bases). This CDR3 contains 15 residues. Trimming took 3 bases from V and 3 from J, leaving 14 bases between them. CDR3 region: CASSFPAGRDTEAFF. The CDR3, as DNA: TGTGCCAGCAGTTTCCCGGCAGGGCGAGACACTGAAGCTTTCTTT.

The table lists this clonotype with a few counts. The chain links TRBV5-1 to TRBJ2-5; TRBD2 aligns across 11 bases. Unmatched junction bases numbered 3, after V lost 0 bases and J lost 2 bases. The germline V gene encodes CDR1 SGHRS and CDR2 YFSETQ. The CDR3 contains 16 residues. Here the CDR3 DNA reads TGCGCCAGCAGCTTGGCGGGGACTAGCGGACAAGAGACCCAGTACTTC. This translates into CASSLAGTSGQETQYF.

This clonotype appeared many times. V gene TRBV11-2 combines with J gene TRBJ2-1, with 9 bases fitting TRBD2. The ends lost 0 bases at V and 2 bases at J; junction bases unmatched: 11. Germline V lookup: CDR1 SGHAT, CDR2 FQNNGV. The CDR3 runs 19 residues. CDR3 residues: CASSLEMPWVAGAYNEQFF. In DNA, the CDR3 is TGTGCCAGCAGCTTAGAGATGCCCTGGGTAGCGGGAGCCTACAATGAGCAGTTCTTC.

This chain uses TRBV5-5 with TRBJ2-2, with 10 bases that match TRBD2. Per germline, CDR1 SGHKS and CDR2 YYEKEE (reference sequence). V dropped 4 bases and J dropped 7; count of bases not matched to a gene: 7. The CDR3 length is 15 residues. This CDR3 reads CASSPVAGGYGELFF. CDR3 DNA sequence: TGTGCCAGCAGCCCGGTAGCGGGAGGCTACGGGGAGCTGTTTTTT. The full variable domain, with the rest looked up from reference TRBV5-5 and TRBJ2-2, is DAGVTQSPTHLIKTRGQQVTLRCSPISGHKSVSWYQQVLGQGPQFIFQYYEKEERGRGNFPDRFSARQFPNYSSELNVNALLLGDSALYLCASSPVAGGYGELFFGEGSRLTVL.

In this sample, this clonotype is large. J is TRBJ2-1 and V is TRBV20-1; TRBD2 matches 8 bases. In germline, CDR1 is DFQATT, CDR2 SNEGSKA (reference sequence). The CDR3 is 17 amino acids. V lost 1 base to trimming and J lost 7 bases; unmatched junction nucleotides: 15. CDR3 DNA sequence: TGCAGTGCTAGAGGGCGCGGTGGGACTAGTGTCGGGAATGAGCAGTTCTTC. As protein: CSARGRGGTSVGNEQFF.

There are a few counts of this clonotype. The chain uses TRBV27 and TRBJ1-6; possibly TRBD1 for D (6 bases). The CDR3 has 15 residues. The germline CDR1 and CDR2 sequences are MNHEY and SMNVEV (reference sequence). V lost 5 bases and J lost 7, with 15 bases in between. Here the CDR3 reads CASSPARDTNSPLHF. The CDR3 bases are TGTGCCAGCAGTCCAGCCCGGGACACCAATTCACCCCTCCACTTT.

This clonotype was counted a few times. The chain recombines TRBV2 with TRBJ1-1; D is ambiguous. Trimming cost V 6 bases and J 5 bases, with 7 bases left between them. The germline gives CDR1 SNHLY, CDR2 FYNNEI. This CDR3 spans 11 amino acids. The CDR3 protein is CASREWTEAFF. In nucleotides, the CDR3 is TGTGCCAGCAGAGAGTGGACTGAAGCTTTCTTT.

J is TRBJ1-1 and V is TRBV4-1, with 7 bases that match TRBD1. With V trimmed by 0 bases and J by 0 bases, 4 bases remained unmatched. The length of the CDR3 is 16 residues. Germline values: CDR1 MGHRA, CDR2 YSYEKL. The CDR3 sequence: CASSQEGQLLNTEAFF. CDR3 coding DNA: TGCGCCAGCAGCCAAGAGGGACAGCTTTTGAACACTGAAGCTTTCTTT.